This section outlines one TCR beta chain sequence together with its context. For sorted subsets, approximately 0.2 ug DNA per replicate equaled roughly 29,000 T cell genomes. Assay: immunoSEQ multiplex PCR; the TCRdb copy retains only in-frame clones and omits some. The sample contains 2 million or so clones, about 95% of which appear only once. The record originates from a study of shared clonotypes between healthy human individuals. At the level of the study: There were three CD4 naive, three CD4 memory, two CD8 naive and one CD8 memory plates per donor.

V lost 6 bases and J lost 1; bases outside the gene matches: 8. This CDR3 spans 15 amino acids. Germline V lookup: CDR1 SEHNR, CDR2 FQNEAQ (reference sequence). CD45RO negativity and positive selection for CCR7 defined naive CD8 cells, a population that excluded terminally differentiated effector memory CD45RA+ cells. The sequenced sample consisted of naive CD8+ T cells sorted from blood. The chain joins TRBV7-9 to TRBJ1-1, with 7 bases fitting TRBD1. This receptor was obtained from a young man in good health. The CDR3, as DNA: TGTGCCAGCAGTCAACTCGGGGACAGGAACACTGAAGCTTTCTTT. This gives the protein CASSQLGDRNTEAFF. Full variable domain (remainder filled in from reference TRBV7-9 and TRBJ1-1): DTGVSQNPRHKITKRGQNVTFRCDPISEHNRLYWYRQTLGQGPEFLTYFQNEAQLEKSRLLSDRFSAERPKGSFSTLEIQRTEQGDSAMYLCASSQLGDRNTEAFFGQGTRLTVV.